This entry lists 27 T cell receptor beta chains sequenced from one sample in a study of blood T cells in healthy people across ages. Next came a second PCR, run for roughly 6 to 11 cycles, which used a sample-barcoded 5' primer along with a J-beta primer mix. TCRdb ran MiXCR on the 5' RACE reads and lists one entry per CDR3 protein. The sample contains 250,000 to 300,000 distinct CDR3 sequences, around 29% of which appear only once. Input material: blood. The receptors shown here come from a woman in her seventies in good health.

This clonotype turned up a few times. V gene TRBV4-2 combines with J gene TRBJ1-3, with 10 bases matching TRBD1. J lost 0 bases, V lost 4 bases, and 21 bases had no gene match. This CDR3 is 22 amino acids long. The germline V gene has CDR1 LGHNA and CDR2 YNFKEQ. For the CDR3, the DNA is TGTGCCAGCAGCCGCTTGTGGTCTCTTACCGGGACAGGGGAGTCCTCTGGAAACACCATATATTTT. It encodes CASSRLWSLTGTGESSGNTIYF.

This clonotype was detected a few times. The chain recombines TRBV4-1 with TRBJ2-5, with 9 bases identical to TRBD1. The J call could be wrong; TRBJ2-7 is a better fit for the DNA end. This CDR3 is 14 amino acids long. The germline gives CDR1 MGHRA, CDR2 YSYEKL. CDR3 sequence: CASSPLTGGGEQYF. In DNA, the CDR3 is TGCGCCAGCAGCCCATTGACAGGGGGGGGCGAGCAGTACTTC.

The rearrangement uses TRBV11-2 and TRBJ2-3; maybe TRBD2 (5 bases). The CDR3 runs to 15 residues. CDR1 and CDR2 from the germline V gene are SGHAT and FQNNGV. V lost 2 bases and J 6 bases, leaving 15 bases between the germline ends. The CDR3 spells CASSLLGGQWDTQYF. The CDR3, as DNA: TGTGCCAGCAGCTTACTTGGAGGCCAGTGGGATACGCAGTATTTT.

This sequence joins TRBV28 and TRBJ1-6; no reliable D call. Trimming left V 2 bases short and J 9 bases short, with 5 bases between. Germline V gives CDR1 MDHEN, CDR2 SYDVKM. The CDR3 has 12 amino acids. The CDR3 is CASSLTSSPLHF. CDR3 nucleotides: TGTGCCAGCAGTTTAACCAGTTCACCCCTCCACTTT.

The chain combines TRBV28 with TRBJ2-5; 8 bases are a match to TRBD1. The end of the DNA fits TRBJ2-1 better, so the J call may be wrong. This CDR3 has 15 amino acids. Germline values: CDR1 MDHEN, CDR2 SYDVKM. CDR3 in amino acids: CASSTGTGGLFEQFF. DNA of the CDR3: TGTGCCAGCAGTACCGGGACAGGAGGATTATTTGAGCAGTTCTTC.

DNA for the CDR3: TGTGCCAGCAGGCAGGGAGGGAGAGGCAATGAGCAGTTCTTC. Its protein product is CASRQGGRGNEQFF. This chain uses TRBV14 with TRBJ2-5, with 7 bases lining up with TRBD2. The J call is uncertain, as TRBJ2-1 better fits the DNA end. CDR1 and CDR2 (germline): SGHDN, FVKESK. The CDR3 consists of 14 residues.

The CDR3 DNA reads as TGCAGTGCACGGGACACCGACTATGGCTACACCTTC. It is translated as CSARDTDYGYTF. The chain combines TRBV20-1 with TRBJ1-2; perhaps TRBD1 as D (6 bases). The V end was cut by 6 bases, the J end by 3 bases, with 11 bases between. The CDR3 consists of 12 residues. The germline V gene encodes CDR1 DFQATT and CDR2 SNEGSKA (reference sequence).

This clonotype has a handful of counts. The chain's CDR3 is CATSESGTSRERTETQYF. CDR3 sequence (DNA): TGTGCCACCAGTGAATCCGGGACTAGCAGAGAGAGAACGGAGACCCAGTACTTC. The chain links TRBV24-1 to TRBJ2-5; 9 bases match TRBD2. CDR1 and CDR2 from the germline V gene are KGHDR and SFDVKD. With 4 bases clipped from V and 5 bases from J, the junction kept 16 bases outside the gene matches. This CDR3 has 18 residues.

In regard to this clonotype: A read error may be the cause here, since a much bigger clone is one base away. The gene calls are TRBV20-1 and TRBJ2-5, with TRBD2 as a possible D gene (6 bases). This CDR3 region has 14 residues. CDR1 and CDR2 from the germline V gene are DFQATT and SNEGSKA (reference sequence). The CDR3 bases are TGCTGTGCCCCTGGTGGGGGGAACCAAGAGACCCAGTACTTC. This codes for CCAPGGGNQETQYF.

This clonotype was observed a handful of times. J is TRBJ1-6 and V is TRBV7-2; 9 bases fit TRBD1. Trimming at V came to 5 bases and at J to 8 bases, leaving 7 bases not matched to a gene. Looked up from germline, CDR1 is SGHTA and CDR2 is FQGNSA. There are 15 residues in the CDR3. The CDR3 sequence is CASSQGQGLYSPLHF. The CDR3 nucleotides read TGTGCCAGCAGCCAGGGACAGGGATTGTATTCACCCCTCCACTTT.

The sample holds a few counts of this clonotype. The genes are TRBV5-5 and TRBJ1-2, with 7 bases identical to TRBD1. CDR3 length: 15 residues. CDR1 SGHKS and CDR2 YYEKEE come from the germline V gene (reference sequence). Unmatched junction bases numbered 14, after V lost 4 bases and J lost 8 bases. CDR3 bases: TGTGCCAGCAGCCTGCCCAGGGGGATGGCGGGAGGCTACACCTTC. Amino acid sequence: CASSLPRGMAGGYTF.

In this sample, this clonotype turned up a few times. This rearrangement joins TRBV4-2 to TRBJ1-2; weak D call: TRBD1 (6 bases). Germline values: CDR1 LGHNA, CDR2 YNFKEQ. CDR3 length: 16 amino acids. Trimming removed 0 bases at V and 0 bases at J, with 11 bases between. DNA for the CDR3: TGTGCCAGCAGCCAAGAGTGGACAGCCTCTAACTATGGCTACACCTTC. The encoded protein is CASSQEWTASNYGYTF.

The CDR3 DNA reads TGTGCCAGCAGCTCCGATCTTGGACCGGGTCGCGAGCAGTACTTC. It codes for CASSSDLGPGREQYF. The V and J genes are TRBV7-2 and TRBJ2-7; no clear D. CDR3 size: 15 residues. Germline CDR1 is SGHTA and CDR2 is FQGNSA. The V end was cut by 4 bases, the J end by 6 bases, with 19 bases between.

This clonotype was found once. This chain connects TRBV2 to TRBJ2-1, with D possibly TRBD2 on 6 matching bases. Matching the DNA end better, TRBJ2-5 makes the J call doubtful. CDR3 size: 13 residues. Germline lookup yields CDR1 SNHLY and CDR2 FYNNEI. The CDR3 here is CASREGPKETQYF. The CDR3 DNA is TGTGCCAGCAGGGAGGGACCTAAAGAGACCCAGTACTTC.

As for this clonotype: The junction departs from the called germline gene at one end, perhaps through a read error. This chain connects TRBV5-1 to TRBJ2-5; 11 nucleotides line up with TRBD1. Judging by the DNA end, TRBJ2-7 fits better; the J call may be wrong. CDR1 is SGHRS, CDR2 YFSETQ, per germline. This CDR3 has 14 amino acids. The CDR3 DNA reads as TGTGCCAGCAGCTCCGGACAGGGGGCTTACGAGCAGTACTTC. Its protein product is CASSSGQGAYEQYF.

This clonotype was counted only a few times. The chain links TRBV18 to TRBJ2-2; D is unclear. This CDR3 is built from 13 residues. Deletions cut 3 bases from V and 7 bases from J, with 9 bases between. Germline-derived CDR1 and CDR2 are KGHSH and LQKENI. Here the CDR3 reads CASSPSTLGELFF. CDR3 DNA sequence: TGTGCCAGCTCACCGTCAACCCTCGGGGAGCTGTTTTTT.

The V gene is TRBV28, the J gene TRBJ1-4; D gene ambiguous. Germline lookup yields CDR1 MDHEN and CDR2 SYDVKM. This CDR3 is built from 13 residues. The V end was cut by 5 bases, the J end by 8 bases, with 12 bases between. The DNA for the CDR3 is TGTGCCAGCAGTGTCAGCTCCAGGGAAAAACTGTTTTTT. Its translation is CASSVSSREKLFF.

CDR3 coding DNA: TGTGCCACCAGCAGAGATCGACAGGGGGCGATCCCCGGGGAGCTGTTTTTT. Its protein product is CATSRDRQGAIPGELFF. The rearrangement uses TRBV15 and TRBJ2-2; 10 nucleotides line up with TRBD1. Germline V CDR1 and CDR2: LNHNV, YYDKDF (reference sequence). The CDR3 loop spans 17 amino acids. The trim removed 0 bases at V and 6 bases at J, leaving 7 bases unmatched.

The chain employs TRBV29-1 and TRBJ1-1; 8 nucleotides line up with TRBD1. Germline trimming cut 5 bases from V and 4 bases from J; bases unmatched to any gene: 6. The CDR3 has 13 residues. Germline loops: CDR1 SQVTM, CDR2 ANQGSEA. CDR3 residues: CSVWDRLGTEAFF. In DNA form, the CDR3 reads TGCAGCGTTTGGGACAGGCTAGGCACTGAAGCTTTCTTT.

This chain connects TRBV3-1 to TRBJ2-4; the match to TRBD2 covers 13 bases. CDR3 size: 16 residues. From germline, CDR1 is LGHDT and CDR2 YNNKEL (reference sequence). V dropped 5 bases and J dropped 3; count of bases not matched to a gene: 4. CDR3 bases: TGTGCCAGCAGCTTTGGACTAGCGGGGGTCAAAAACATTCAGTACTTC. It yields the protein CASSFGLAGVKNIQYF.

The chain carries TRBV29-1 and TRBJ2-3; D possibly corresponds to TRBD2 (5 bases). Trimming left V 2 bases short and J 0 bases short, with 9 bases between. The CDR3 loop spans 14 amino acids. Germline lookup yields CDR1 SQVTM and CDR2 ANQGSEA. The chain's CDR3 is CSVEPGISTDTQYF. DNA of the CDR3: TGCAGCGTTGAACCCGGGATTAGCACAGATACGCAGTATTTT.

Only a few counts were recorded for this clonotype. The CDR3 loop reads CSATLLSGRAAEQYF. CDR3 DNA sequence: TGCAGTGCTACATTGCTCAGTGGGAGAGCCGCCGAGCAGTACTTC. The chain carries TRBV20-1 and TRBJ2-7, with D tentatively TRBD2 (5 bases). Germline V gene lookup returns CDR1 DFQATT and CDR2 SNEGSKA (reference sequence). Trimming left V 4 bases short and J 6 bases short, with 22 bases between. This CDR3 is 15 amino acids long.

The chain carries TRBV28 and TRBJ2-7, with 7 bases fitting TRBD2. CDR1 is MDHEN, CDR2 SYDVKM, per germline. The ends lost 3 bases at V and 5 bases at J; junction bases unmatched: 10. This CDR3 spans 15 amino acids. The CDR3 loop is CASSLGGGPENEQYF. For the CDR3, the DNA is TGTGCCAGCAGTTTGGGGGGAGGGCCGGAGAACGAGCAGTACTTC.

The rearrangement uses TRBV4-2 and TRBJ1-5; 7 nucleotides align to TRBD1. The V and J ends lost 3 bases and 0 bases, in that order; junction bases with no gene match: 8. Germline lookup yields CDR1 LGHNA and CDR2 YNFKEQ. The CDR3 sequence is 17 residues long. In DNA, the CDR3 is TGTGCCAGCAGCCAGCAGGGGGGGGCGCATAGCAATCAGCCCCAGCATTTT. Translation: CASSQQGGAHSNQPQHF.

Concerning this clonotype: The CDR3 end shows no conserved phenylalanine or tryptophan, and so a read error is likely. CDR3 coding DNA: TGTGCCAGCAGAGAGGACAGGGGGATATCACCCCTCCACCTT. Translation gives CASREDRGISPLHL. The chain employs TRBV28 and TRBJ1-6; 10 bases are shared with TRBD1. The CDR3 is 14 residues long. J lost 10 bases, V lost 6 bases, and 6 bases had no gene match. The germline V gene has CDR1 MDHEN and CDR2 SYDVKM.

V and J are TRBV28 and TRBJ1-5, with no clear D. Trimming removed 10 bases from V and 8 bases from J, with 21 bases in between. CDR3 length: 14 amino acids. The germline gives CDR1 MDHEN, CDR2 SYDVKM. CDR3 protein: CATLGPLAYEPQHF. The CDR3 DNA reads as TGTGCCACCCTCGGCCCGCTGGCTTATGAGCCCCAGCATTTT. The full variable domain, in which reference TRBV28 and TRBJ1-5 provide the parts outside the CDR3, is DVKVTQSSRYLVKRTGEKVFLECVQDMDHENMFWYRQDPGLGLRLIYFSYDVKMKEKGDIPEGYSVSREKKERFSLILESASTNQTSMYLCATLGPLAYEPQHFGDGTRLSIL.

There are a few counts of this clonotype. CDR3 nucleotides: TGTGCCAGCAGCGTAGCTGATGGGGGCTCTGGGGCCAACGTCCTGACTTTC. Translating gives CASSVADGGSGANVLTF. V gene TRBV9 combines with J gene TRBJ2-6; D tentatively reads TRBD1 or TRBD2 (5 bases each). The CDR3 has 17 amino acids. The V gene's germline CDR1 is SGDLS and CDR2 YYNGEE. V shed 0 bases and J shed 0 bases, with 10 bases lying between them.